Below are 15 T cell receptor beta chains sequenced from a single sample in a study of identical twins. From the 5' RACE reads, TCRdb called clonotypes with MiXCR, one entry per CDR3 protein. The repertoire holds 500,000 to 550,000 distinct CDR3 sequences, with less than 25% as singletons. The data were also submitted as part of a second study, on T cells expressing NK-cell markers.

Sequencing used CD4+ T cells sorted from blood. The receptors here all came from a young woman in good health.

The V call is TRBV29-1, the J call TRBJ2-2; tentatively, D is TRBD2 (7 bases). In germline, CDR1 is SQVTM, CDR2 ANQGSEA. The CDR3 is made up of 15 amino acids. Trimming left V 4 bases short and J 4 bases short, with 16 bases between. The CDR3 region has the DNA TGCAGCGTTGGAGTATGGGGGGGCGGCACCGGGGAGCTGTTTTTT. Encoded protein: CSVGVWGGGTGELFF.

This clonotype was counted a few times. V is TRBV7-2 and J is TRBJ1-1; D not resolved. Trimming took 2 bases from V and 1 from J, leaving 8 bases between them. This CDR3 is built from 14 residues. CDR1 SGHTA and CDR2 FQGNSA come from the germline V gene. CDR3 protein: CASSLNPGNTEAFF. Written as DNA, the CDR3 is TGTGCCAGCAGCTTAAATCCGGGGAACACTGAAGCTTTCTTT.

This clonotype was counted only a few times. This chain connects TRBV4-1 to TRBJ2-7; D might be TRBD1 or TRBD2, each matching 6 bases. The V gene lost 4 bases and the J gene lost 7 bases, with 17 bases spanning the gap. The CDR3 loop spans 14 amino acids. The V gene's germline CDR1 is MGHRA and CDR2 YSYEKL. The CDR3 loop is CASSLTGLEGEQYF. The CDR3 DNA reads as TGCGCCAGCAGCCTCACAGGGTTGGAGGGGGAGCAGTACTTC.

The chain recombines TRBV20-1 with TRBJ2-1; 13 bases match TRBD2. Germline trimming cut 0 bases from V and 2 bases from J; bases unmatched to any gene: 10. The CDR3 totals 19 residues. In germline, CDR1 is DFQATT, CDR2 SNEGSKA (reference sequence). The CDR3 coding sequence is TGCAGTGCTAGAGATGGACTAGCGGGGGCCCGCCGCCCCTACAATGAGCAGTTCTTC. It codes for CSARDGLAGARRPYNEQFF.

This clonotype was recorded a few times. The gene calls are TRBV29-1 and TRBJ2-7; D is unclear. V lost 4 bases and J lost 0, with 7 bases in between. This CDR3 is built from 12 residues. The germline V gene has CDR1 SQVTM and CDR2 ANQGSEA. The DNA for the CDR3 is TGCAGCGTTGTTGTCAGCTCCTACGAGCAGTACTTC. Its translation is CSVVVSSYEQYF.

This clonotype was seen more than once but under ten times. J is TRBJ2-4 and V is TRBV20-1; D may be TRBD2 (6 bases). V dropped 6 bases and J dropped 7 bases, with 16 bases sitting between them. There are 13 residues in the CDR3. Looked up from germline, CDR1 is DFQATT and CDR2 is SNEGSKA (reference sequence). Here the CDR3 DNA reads TGCAGTGCCAGCCCCCCAGGGAGGAACATTCAGTACTTC. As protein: CSASPPGRNIQYF.

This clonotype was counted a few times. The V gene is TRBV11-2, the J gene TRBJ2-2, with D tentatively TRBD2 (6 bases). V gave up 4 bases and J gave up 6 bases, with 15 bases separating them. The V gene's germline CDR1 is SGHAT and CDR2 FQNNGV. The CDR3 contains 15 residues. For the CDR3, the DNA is TGTGCCAGCAGCTCCGGATGGGGGGAGTCCGGGGAGCTGTTTTTT. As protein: CASSSGWGESGELFF. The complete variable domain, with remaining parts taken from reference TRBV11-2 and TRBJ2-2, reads EAGVAQSPRYKIIEKRQSVAFWCNPISGHATLYWYQQILGQGPKLLIQFQNNGVVDDSQLPKDRFSAERLKGVDSTLKIQPAKLEDSAVYLCASSSGWGESGELFFGEGSRLTVL.

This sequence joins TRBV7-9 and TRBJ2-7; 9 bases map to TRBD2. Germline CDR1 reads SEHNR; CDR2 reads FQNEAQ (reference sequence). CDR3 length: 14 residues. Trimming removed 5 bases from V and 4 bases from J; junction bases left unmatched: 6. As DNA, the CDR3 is TGTGCCAGCAGCCCTCGACTAGCGGCGTACGAGCAGTACTTC. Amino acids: CASSPRLAAYEQYF.

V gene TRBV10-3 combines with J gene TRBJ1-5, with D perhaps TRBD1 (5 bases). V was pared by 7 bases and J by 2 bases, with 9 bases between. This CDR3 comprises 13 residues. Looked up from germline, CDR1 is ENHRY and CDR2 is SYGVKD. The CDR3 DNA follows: TGTGCCATCAAGGGGTCGGGCAATCAGCCCCAGCATTTT. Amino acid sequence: CAIKGSGNQPQHF.

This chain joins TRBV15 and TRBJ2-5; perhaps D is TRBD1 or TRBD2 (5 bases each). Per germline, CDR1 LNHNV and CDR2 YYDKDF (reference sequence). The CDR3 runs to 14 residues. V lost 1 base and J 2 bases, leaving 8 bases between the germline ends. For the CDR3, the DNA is TGTGCCACCAGCAGAGCGGGACCGCAAGAGACCCAGTACTTC. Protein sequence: CATSRAGPQETQYF.

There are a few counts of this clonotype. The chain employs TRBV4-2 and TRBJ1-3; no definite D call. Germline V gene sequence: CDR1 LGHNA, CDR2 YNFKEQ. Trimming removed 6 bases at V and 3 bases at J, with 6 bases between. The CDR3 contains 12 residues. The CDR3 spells CASRGFGNTIYF. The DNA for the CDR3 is TGTGCCAGCAGGGGTTTTGGAAACACCATATATTTT.

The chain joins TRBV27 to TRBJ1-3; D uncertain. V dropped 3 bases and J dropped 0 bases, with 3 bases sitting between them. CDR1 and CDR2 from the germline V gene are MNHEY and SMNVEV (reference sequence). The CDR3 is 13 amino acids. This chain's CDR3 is CASSLVSGNTIYF. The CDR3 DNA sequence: TGTGCCAGCAGTTTGGTCTCTGGAAACACCATATATTTT.

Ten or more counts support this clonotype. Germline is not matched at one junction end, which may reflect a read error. CDR3 in amino acids: CASSSRTGNTEAFF. CDR3 bases: TGCGCCAGCAGCTCCCGGACCGGGAACACTGAAGCTTTCTTT. The chain carries TRBV7-2 and TRBJ1-1; no clear D gene. Germline CDR1 is SGHTA and CDR2 is FQGNSA. The CDR3 totals 14 residues.

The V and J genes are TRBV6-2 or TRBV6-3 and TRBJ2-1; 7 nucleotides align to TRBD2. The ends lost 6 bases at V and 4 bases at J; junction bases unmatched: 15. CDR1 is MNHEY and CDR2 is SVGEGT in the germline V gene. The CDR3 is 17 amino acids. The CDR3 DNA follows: TGTGCCAGCAGCTCAGGACGGCGCGGGAGAGCTTACAATGAGCAGTTCTTC. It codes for CASSSGRRGRAYNEQFF.

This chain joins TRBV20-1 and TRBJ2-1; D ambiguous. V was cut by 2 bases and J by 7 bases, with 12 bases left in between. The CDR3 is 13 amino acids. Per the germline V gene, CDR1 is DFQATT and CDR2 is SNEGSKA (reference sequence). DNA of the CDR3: TGCAGTGCTAGAATGGCCCTTCCAAATGAGCAGTTCTTC. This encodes CSARMALPNEQFF.